This is a list of T cell receptor beta chains from one sample in a study of glioma-infiltrating T cells. TCRdb re-analysed the multiplex PCR reads in MiXCR, keeping a single row per CDR3 protein. The sample lists under 130,000 distinct CDR3 sequences, 29% occurring once. What was sequenced was glioma tissue, nonneoplastic brain tissue, or PBMCs (not recorded which). These receptors all stem from a human donor with low-grade glioma or glioblastoma, undergoing nonglioma brain surgery, or in good health (not recorded which). Both conserved end residues are part of each CDR3. The D gene is left open where the match is weak. Clone sizes are given selectively: once, few, many, or a class where the clone is expanded.

d_call | j_call | clone_size | v_call | cdr3_nt | cdr3_aa
NA | TRBJ2-5 | many | TRBV4-2 | TGTGCCAGCAGACGGGGCGAGACCCAGTACTTC | CASRRGETQYF
TRBD1 | TRBJ2-5 | NA | TRBV18 | TGTGCCAGCTCACCACCGGGACAGCCTAAAGGGACCCAGTACTTC | CASSPPGQPKGTQYF
NA | TRBJ2-5 | few | TRBV11-1 | TGTGCCAGCAGCTTAGGAACCCCCGGGACCCAGTACTTC | CASSLGTPGTQYF
TRBD1 | TRBJ2-7 | many | TRBV6-1 | TGTGCCAGCAACTTCACAGGGGACCCCTACGAGCAGTACTTC | CASNFTGDPYEQYF
NA | TRBJ2-1 | few | TRBV20-1 | TGCAGTGCTCCTCCTCGTGGGGGGGCGAATGAGCAGTTCTTC | CSAPPRGGANEQFF
NA | TRBJ1-1 | many | TRBV7-3 | TGTGCCAGCAGTCAGGACCCGAACACTGAAGCTTTCTTT | CASSQDPNTEAFF
NA | TRBJ1-1 | many | TRBV6-1 | TGTGCCAGCTCCCTTCGACCAGACACTGAAGCTTTCTTT | CASSLRPDTEAFF
NA | TRBJ1-3 | many | TRBV15 | TGTGCCACCAGCAGTCGGGGGATTTCTCTTCGCTCTGGAAACACCATATATTTT | CATSSRGISLRSGNTIYF
NA | TRBJ1-2 | many | TRBV20-1 | TGCAGTGCTCTCCCTAATCTAAGCGTAGGGGCGAACTATGGCTACACCTTC | CSALPNLSVGANYGYTF
NA | TRBJ1-1 | many | TRBV18 | TGTGCCAGCTCACTTTCCCAAGGGGGGGTGACTGAAGCTTTCTTT | CASSLSQGGVTEAFF
TRBD1 | TRBJ2-7 | few | TRBV19 | TGTGCCCGTACCGTGGGACAGAACTACGAGCAGTACTTC | CARTVGQNYEQYF
NA | TRBJ1-4 | many | TRBV20-1 | TGCAGTGCTCCCGAGAATGAAAAACTGTTTTTT | CSAPENEKLFF
NA | TRBJ1-1 | few | TRBV2 | TGTGCCAGCATCCGGGGGGGAGGTAGCACTGAAGCTTTCTTT | CASIRGGGSTEAFF
NA | TRBJ2-5 | many | TRBV7-2 | TGTGCCAGCAGCTTTTACGGGGGAGAGCAGTACTTC | CASSFYGGEQYF
TRBD1 | TRBJ1-6 | NA | TRBV4-3 | TGCGCCAGCAGCCAAGGTCCGTATGGGACAGGGGAAGATTCACCCCTCCACTTT | CASSQGPYGTGEDSPLHF
TRBD2 | TRBJ2-7 | NA | TRBV18 | TGTGCCAGCTCACCGCCGGGACTAGCGCCCTACGAGCAGTACTTC | CASSPPGLAPYEQYF
TRBD1 | TRBJ2-5 | many | TRBV6-1 | TGTGCCAGCAGACCGACAGGGGGCATGGGGGAGACCCAGTACTTC | CASRPTGGMGETQYF
TRBD2 | TRBJ2-3 | NA | TRBV5-4 | TGTGCCAGCAGCCGTAGCGGGGGAGAGGATACGCAGTATTTT | CASSRSGGEDTQYF
TRBD1 | TRBJ2-5 | NA | TRBV4-3 | TGCGCCAGCAGCACGCGGACAGGGCGCGGAGAGACCCAGTACTTC | CASSTRTGRGETQYF
TRBD2 | TRBJ2-5 | many | TRBV20-1 | TGCAGTGCTAGGTTGGGCGGGGGGAGGGGAGAGACCCAGTACTTC | CSARLGGGRGETQYF
NA | TRBJ2-5 | many | TRBV28 | TGTGCCTCCCACGAAGGTGGAGGCAAGAAGACCCAGTACTTC | CASHEGGGKKTQYF
NA | TRBJ1-2 | NA | TRBV5-1 | TGCGCCATCAGCTTGGACAGTCCAAACTATGGCTACACCTTC | CAISLDSPNYGYTF
NA | TRBJ2-3 | NA | TRBV7-2 | TGTGCCAGCAGCTTACTTAGGGTAGAAAGCACAGATACGCAGTATTTT | CASSLLRVESTDTQYF
TRBD1 | TRBJ1-5 | few | TRBV3-1 | TGTGCCAGCAGCTCGAGGACAGGGGGCAATCAGCCCCAGCATTTT | CASSSRTGGNQPQHF
NA | TRBJ1-5 | NA | TRBV2 | TGTGCCAGCAGTGCTACCTCAAGTCGGAGGGGAGGTTCGCCCCAGCATTTT | CASSATSSRRGGSPQHF
NA | TRBJ1-1 | many | TRBV6-1 | TGTGCCAGCAGCCCCTTTCAGAACACTGAAGCTTTCTTT | CASSPFQNTEAFF
NA | TRBJ1-1 | many | TRBV28 | TGTGCCAGCGAAAGTCTGGGTGGGGGTAACACTGAAGCTTTCTTT | CASESLGGGNTEAFF
TRBD2 | TRBJ2-1 | few | TRBV19 | TGTGCCAGTAGTAGACAGACTAGCGGGGGGACTTACAATGAGCAGTTCTTC | CASSRQTSGGTYNEQFF
NA | TRBJ1-1 | many | TRBV18 | TGTGCCAGCTCACCGACAAAGGAGGCTGAAGCTTTCTTT | CASSPTKEAEAFF
NA | TRBJ1-1 | NA | TRBV12-3/TRBV12-4 | TGTGCCAGCAGTCTTTTCCAGAACACTGAAGCTTTCTTT | CASSLFQNTEAFF
TRBD1 | TRBJ2-3 | many | TRBV7-2 | TGTGCCAGCAGCTTAGCGGTCAGGGGGCGTGCAGATACGCAGTATTTT | CASSLAVRGRADTQYF
TRBD1 | TRBJ2-4 | many | TRBV28 | TGTGCCAGCAGTTTACCCAGGGGGTACATTCAGTACTTC | CASSLPRGYIQYF
TRBD2 | TRBJ2-1 | NA | TRBV10-3 | TGTGCCATCGGGCGGGGGGACTACAATGAGCAGTTCTTC | CAIGRGDYNEQFF
TRBD1 | TRBJ1-1 | many | TRBV24-1 | TGTGCCACCAGTGATGGACAGGGGTACACTGAAGCTTTCTTT | CATSDGQGYTEAFF
NA | TRBJ2-3 | NA | TRBV12-5 | TGTGCTAGTGGCCACAACACAGATACGCAGTATTTT | CASGHNTDTQYF
TRBD2 | TRBJ2-3 | few | TRBV20-1 | TGCAGTGCAACCAGTCGGAGTCTAGCGGGGGGGGGACTCACAGATACGCAGTATTTT | CSATSRSLAGGGLTDTQYF
NA | TRBJ2-2 | few | TRBV7-6 | TGTGCCAGCAGCTTTACTAGTACGGGCACCGGGGAGCTGTTTTTT | CASSFTSTGTGELFF
TRBD1 | TRBJ2-7 | many | TRBV27 | TGTGCCAGCAGAACCAACGGACAGGGGGTATCGGGCGAGCAGTACTTC | CASRTNGQGVSGEQYF
NA | TRBJ2-3 | NA | TRBV3-1 | TGTGCCAGCAGCCAAGAGCCGGGAACTAGCACAGATACGCAGTATTTT | CASSQEPGTSTDTQYF
TRBD2 | TRBJ2-7 | many | TRBV7-2 | TGTGCCAGCAGCTTAGCTAGCGGGGGGGCTTACGAGCAGTACTTC | CASSLASGGAYEQYF
NA | TRBJ1-1 | many | TRBV30 | TGTGCCTGGAGACAGGGATACTCTGAAGCTTTCTTT | CAWRQGYSEAFF
NA | TRBJ2-3 | many | TRBV6-6 | TGTGCCAGCAGTTACCCCCAGCGGGCAGATACGCAGTATTTT | CASSYPQRADTQYF
TRBD1 | TRBJ1-1 | NA | TRBV10-3 | TGTGCCATCAGTGAGTCACAGGGGCGAATACCTGAAGCTTTCTTT | CAISESQGRIPEAFF
NA | TRBJ1-1 | many | TRBV7-2 | TGTGCCAGCAGCTCGTTAGGGCCAAGCCTTGAGTTGGGCACTGAAGCTTTCTTT | CASSSLGPSLELGTEAFF
NA | TRBJ1-6 | many | TRBV20-1 | TGCAGTGCTAGAGCTCCTGGAAAGGGCGATAATTCACCCCTCCACTTT | CSARAPGKGDNSPLHF
TRBD1 | TRBJ1-1 | few | TRBV19 | TGTGCCAGTAGTATCCACGGGACAGGGACTCTGAACACTGAAGCTTTCTTT | CASSIHGTGTLNTEAFF
NA | TRBJ1-4 | NA | TRBV6-5 | TGTGCCAGCAGCCGCACACCGGCTGACGACGTAAAACTGTTTTTT | CASSRTPADDVKLFF
TRBD1 | TRBJ1-1 | few | TRBV18 | TGTGCCAGCTCACCCCGACAGGGTACCACTGAAGCTTTCTTT | CASSPRQGTTEAFF
NA | TRBJ2-5 | NA | TRBV7-2 | TGTGCCAGCAGCCCCCCGGGACGTGCCCGGACCCTGTACTTC | CASSPPGRARTLYF
TRBD1 | TRBJ1-5 | many | TRBV7-8 | TGTGCCAGCAGCTCATATCCCGGGACAGGGTGGCTCCATCAGCCCCAGCATTTT | CASSSYPGTGWLHQPQHF
NA | TRBJ1-5 | many | TRBV20-1 | TGCAGTGCCTTTACTGAGGGGGGGAGCAATCAGCCCCAGCATTTT | CSAFTEGGSNQPQHF
TRBD1 | TRBJ1-1 | many | TRBV19 | TGTGCCAGTAATCTACAGGGGGGTAACACTGAAGCTTTCTTT | CASNLQGGNTEAFF
TRBD2 | TRBJ2-1 | many | TRBV20-1 | TGCAGTGCTCTCCGGGGGACTAGCTCCTACAATGAGCAGTTCTTC | CSALRGTSSYNEQFF